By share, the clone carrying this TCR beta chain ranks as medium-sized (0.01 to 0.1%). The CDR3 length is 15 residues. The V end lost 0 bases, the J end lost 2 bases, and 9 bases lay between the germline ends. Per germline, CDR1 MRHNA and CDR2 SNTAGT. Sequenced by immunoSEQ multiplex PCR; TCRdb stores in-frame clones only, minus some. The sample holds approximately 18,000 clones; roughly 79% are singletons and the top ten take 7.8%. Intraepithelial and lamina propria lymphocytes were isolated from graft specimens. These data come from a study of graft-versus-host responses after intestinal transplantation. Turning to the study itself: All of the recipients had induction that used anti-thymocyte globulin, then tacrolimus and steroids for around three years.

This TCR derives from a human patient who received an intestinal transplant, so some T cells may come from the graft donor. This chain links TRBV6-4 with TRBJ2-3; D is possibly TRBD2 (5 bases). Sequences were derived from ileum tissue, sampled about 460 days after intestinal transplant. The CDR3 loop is CASSDSGESTDTQYF. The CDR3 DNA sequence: TGTGCCAGCAGTGACTCGGGAGAATCCACAGATACGCAGTATTTT.